Listed below are T cell receptor beta chains from one sample, sequenced in a study of regulatory T cells in long-lasting Graves disease. MiXCR, run by TCRdb on the multiplex PCR reads, gives a single entry per CDR3 protein. The sample carries 700,000 or so distinct CDR3 sequences, around 30% recorded once. Sequenced here: peripheral blood mononuclear cells (PBMCs), sampled when the disease was refractory, from a patient treated with antithyroid drugs. The receptors were gathered from a female donor with Graves disease. CDR3s include the opening cysteine and the closing phenylalanine or tryptophan. Fields, in order: CDR3 protein, CDR3 DNA, V gene, J gene, D gene, clone size, CDR3 length. A D gene is named only where the DNA matches it firmly. Clone size is stated in some rows and not others, as once, few, many or a class when expanded.

CDR3: CAWKDREAQYF; DNA: TGTGCCTGGAAAGACAGGGAGGCCCAGTACTTC; V: TRBV30; J: TRBJ2-5; D: -; size: many; length: 11
CDR3: CASKWSVTEAFF; DNA: TGTGCCAGCAAATGGTCGGTCACTGAAGCTTTCTTT; V: TRBV6-1; J: TRBJ1-1; D: -; size: few; length: 12
CDR3: CASSLAGYGYGYTF; DNA: TGTGCCAGCAGTTTGGCCGGGTACGGCTATGGCTACACCTTC; V: TRBV28; J: TRBJ1-2; D: -; size: many; length: 14
CDR3: CAIRGQGAYTEAFF; DNA: TGTGCCATCAGGGGACAGGGGGCTTACACTGAAGCTTTCTTT; V: TRBV10-3; J: TRBJ1-1; D: TRBD1; size: -; length: 14
CDR3: CASSVIGQGDLPNYGYTF; DNA: TGTGCCAGCAGTGTAATAGGACAGGGGGATCTCCCTAACTATGGCTACACCTTC; V: TRBV6-4; J: TRBJ1-2; D: TRBD1; size: -; length: 18
CDR3: CASSLRGQVPTTGELFF; DNA: TGTGCCAGCAGTCTCCGAGGACAAGTCCCCACCACCGGGGAGCTGTTTTTT; V: TRBV28; J: TRBJ2-2; D: -; size: few; length: 17
CDR3: CSARDDLGPDNYGYTF; DNA: TGCAGTGCTAGGGACGATCTGGGGCCAGACAACTATGGCTACACCTTC; V: TRBV20-1; J: TRBJ1-2; D: -; size: few; length: 16
CDR3: CSASDPTEPGSPLHF; DNA: TGCAGTGCTAGCGACCCGACGGAGCCGGGTTCACCCCTCCACTTT; V: TRBV20-1; J: TRBJ1-6; D: -; size: few; length: 15
CDR3: CASSDGTSGSRIYF; DNA: TGTGCCAGCAGTGACGGGACTAGCGGGAGTCGCATCTACTTC; V: TRBV27; J: TRBJ2-4; D: TRBD2; size: -; length: 14
CDR3: CASSLGGAGETQYF; DNA: TGTGCCAGCAGTTTGGGGGGGGCGGGGGAGACCCAGTACTTC; V: TRBV27; J: TRBJ2-5; D: -; size: few; length: 14
CDR3: CASSPTATSSELFF; DNA: TGTGCCAGCAGCCCTACAGCGACAAGTTCTGAACTGTTTTTT; V: TRBV7-9; J: TRBJ1-4; D: -; size: few; length: 14
CDR3: CASSPGQENTEAFF; DNA: TGTGCCAGCAGCCCCGGACAGGAGAACACTGAAGCTTTCTTT; V: TRBV18; J: TRBJ1-1; D: TRBD1; size: many; length: 14
CDR3: CASSEVSGQPQHF; DNA: TGTGCCAGCAGTGAGGTTTCGGGACAGCCCCAGCATTTT; V: TRBV6-2/TRBV6-3; J: TRBJ1-5; D: -; size: once; length: 13
CDR3: CASSARSAGGGETQYF; DNA: TGTGCCAGCAGCGCTCGTAGCGCGGGAGGCGGGGAGACCCAGTACTTC; V: TRBV9; J: TRBJ2-5; D: TRBD2; size: -; length: 16
CDR3: CASSRRVGADTQYF; DNA: TGTGCCAGCAGCCGAAGGGTGGGCGCAGATACGCAGTATTTT; V: TRBV27; J: TRBJ2-3; D: -; size: -; length: 14
CDR3: CASSGQINAEAFF; DNA: TGTGCCAGCAGCGGACAGATCAACGCTGAAGCTTTCTTT; V: TRBV7-9; J: TRBJ1-1; D: -; size: -; length: 13
CDR3: CASGGEETQYF; DNA: TGTGCCTCCGGTGGAGAAGAGACCCAGTACTTC; V: TRBV2; J: TRBJ2-5; D: -; size: many; length: 11
CDR3: CASSRAETAQDTQYF; DNA: TGTGCCAGCAGCCGAGCGGAGACCGCACAAGATACGCAGTATTTT; V: TRBV5-4; J: TRBJ2-3; D: -; size: -; length: 15
CDR3: CASSQGLQVDQLQHF; DNA: TGTGCCAGCAGCCAAGGCCTACAGGTTGATCAGCTCCAGCATTTT; V: TRBV3-1; J: TRBJ1-5; D: -; size: -; length: 15
CDR3: CASSLDEGRNTEAFF; DNA: TGCGCCAGCAGCTTGGATGAGGGGAGGAACACTGAAGCTTTCTTT; V: TRBV5-1; J: TRBJ1-1; D: -; size: -; length: 15
CDR3: CASSRLDLAYEQYF; DNA: TGTGCCAGCAGCAGACTAGATCTGGCCTACGAGCAGTACTTC; V: TRBV9; J: TRBJ2-7; D: -; size: -; length: 14
CDR3: CTVRVANYGYTF; DNA: TGCACCGTACGAGTAGCTAACTATGGCTACACCTTC; V: TRBV20-1; J: TRBJ1-2; D: -; size: many; length: 12
CDR3: CSARDGLNSPLHF; DNA: TGCAGCGCCCGGGACGGATTAAATTCACCCCTCCACTTT; V: TRBV29-1; J: TRBJ1-6; D: -; size: -; length: 13
CDR3: CSVEGQHEKLFF; DNA: TGCAGCGTTGAAGGTCAACACGAAAAACTGTTTTTT; V: TRBV29-1; J: TRBJ1-4; D: -; size: -; length: 12
CDR3: CASSPPSLWQEAFF; DNA: TGTGCCAGCAGCCCTCCTAGCTTATGGCAAGAAGCTTTCTTT; V: TRBV7-6; J: TRBJ1-1; D: -; size: few; length: 14
CDR3: CSVLQGGDTEAFF; DNA: TGCAGCGTCCTACAGGGCGGGGACACTGAAGCTTTCTTT; V: TRBV29-1; J: TRBJ1-1; D: -; size: few; length: 13
CDR3: CASFRGATTEAFF; DNA: TGTGCCAGCTTCCGTGGGGCGACCACTGAAGCTTTCTTT; V: TRBV6-1; J: TRBJ1-1; D: -; size: few; length: 13
CDR3: CASSYIGDPSEQYF; DNA: TGTGCCAGCAGTTACATAGGGGATCCTTCCGAGCAGTACTTC; V: TRBV6-5; J: TRBJ2-7; D: -; size: -; length: 14
CDR3: CASSPWEGNTEAFF; DNA: TGTGCCAGCAGCCCCTGGGAGGGGAACACTGAAGCTTTCTTT; V: TRBV3-1; J: TRBJ1-1; D: -; size: -; length: 14
CDR3: CASSELDGFAKNIQYF; DNA: TGTGCCAGCAGTGAGCTTGACGGATTCGCCAAAAACATTCAGTACTTC; V: TRBV6-1; J: TRBJ2-4; D: -; size: -; length: 16
CDR3: CASALSGGQKNTGELFF; DNA: TGTGCTAGTGCCCTAAGCGGGGGGCAAAAAAACACCGGGGAGCTGTTTTTT; V: TRBV12-5; J: TRBJ2-2; D: TRBD2; size: few; length: 17